This T cell receptor beta chain was captured by sequencing in a study of identical twins. It was template switching that added a universal primer site, and there were unique molecular identifiers on the cDNA. One entry per CDR3 protein, called by TCRdb with MiXCR from the 5' RACE reads. This sample yields about 520,000 distinct CDR3 sequences, of which less than 25% are seen a single time; about 0.91% belongs to the top ten. The study's findings and limits: Invariant cells of the MAIT and iNKT types might have partly distorted the zero-insertion analyses.

This CDR3 has 13 amino acids. Germline values: CDR1 MNHNS, CDR2 SASEGT. J was trimmed by 2 bases and V by 6 bases; bases with no gene match: 1. In its sample, this clonotype was seen a few times. Antigen: not known. These data are also associated with another study on T cells expressing NK-cell markers. From that paper: HCMV serostatus: seven of eight sequenced donors positive, one negative.

The TCR sequence derives from a woman between 18 and 30 years old in good health. Sample: CD4+ T cells sorted from blood. The chain uses TRBV6-1 and TRBJ2-1, with TRBD1 identical over 7 bases. The DNA of the CDR3 is TGTGCCAGCAGACAGGGGACCTACAATGAGCAGTTCTTC. It translates to CASRQGTYNEQFF.